A single sample gave rise to the 17 T cell receptor beta chains below, sequenced in a study of shared clonotypes between healthy human individuals. Sequencing was performed with immunoSEQ multiplex PCR; in TCRdb, only in-frame clones are kept and a portion is missing. The sample records 2 million to 3 million clones, over 85% being singletons. The sequenced sample consisted of naive CD4+ T cells from PBMCs. The subset is: CD45RA+ positively selected. The source is a man aged 18-30 years in good health. Some clones in this sample may be carry-over from other donors' samples.

Turning to this clone: Other nucleotide sequences from this sample produce the same CDR3. The V gene is TRBV28, the J gene TRBJ1-3; D ambiguous. The CDR3 runs 16 residues. Trimming left V 5 bases short and J 0 bases short, with 14 bases between. Germline V gives CDR1 MDHEN, CDR2 SYDVKM. The CDR3: CASSLRGRASGNTIYF. As DNA, the CDR3 is TGTGCCAGCAGTCTCCGAGGTCGGGCCTCTGGAAACACCATATATTTT.

The rearrangement uses TRBV18 and TRBJ2-3, with TRBD2 matching 12 bases. V shed 4 bases and J 0 bases; nucleotides not matched to a gene: 5. This CDR3 contains 17 residues. In germline, CDR1 is KGHSH, CDR2 LQKENI. The CDR3 here is CASSRQLAGGSTDTQYF. The DNA for the CDR3 is TGTGCCAGCTCACGCCAACTAGCGGGAGGAAGCACAGATACGCAGTATTTT.

For the CDR3, the DNA is TGTGCCAGAAGCCAACAGGGTGGGAGGTCTAAAGGCTACACCTTC. Residues: CARSQQGGRSKGYTF. This rearrangement joins TRBV5-3 to TRBJ1-2, with D tentatively TRBD1 (6 bases). TRBV5-3 is identified as an open reading frame with a role that is uncertain. V was clipped by 4 bases and J by 8 bases, with 21 bases between them. CDR3 length equals 15 residues.

Concerning this clone itself: The sample contains more than one DNA sequence encoding this CDR3. The rearrangement uses TRBV7-9 and TRBJ2-2, with 8 positions matching TRBD2. Trimming took 5 bases from V and 4 from J; bases not matched to a gene: 9. The CDR3 runs 16 residues. Germline V gives CDR1 SEHNR, CDR2 FQNEAQ (reference sequence). As DNA, the CDR3 is TGTGCCAGCAGCCCCGGACTAGCAGGTGGCACCGGGGAGCTGTTTTTT. Protein sequence: CASSPGLAGGTGELFF.

Turning to this clone: The junction departs from germline at one end; a sequencing error may be responsible. This sequence joins TRBV18 and TRBJ1-1, with TRBD1 identical over 10 bases. Germline V gene sequence: CDR1 KGHSH, CDR2 LQKENI. This CDR3 contains 14 residues. CDR3 in amino acids: CASSPGQGNPEAFF. In DNA, the CDR3 is TGTGCCAGCTCACCGGGACAGGGGAACCCTGAAGCTTTCTTT.

The chain joins TRBV18 to TRBJ1-2; D gene unclear. With 2 bases removed from V and 8 bases from J, the gap between germline ends came to 15 bases. The CDR3 covers 14 residues. Germline CDR1 KGHSH, CDR2 LQKENI. CDR3 nucleotide sequence: TGTGCCAGCTCACCAGATTTGATGGGAGAAGGCTACACCTTC. The encoded protein is CASSPDLMGEGYTF.

This clone has a single count. In DNA form, the CDR3 reads TGTGCCAGCAGTTACTTCTCGTGCGGGGGTGGCCCATATGAGCAGTTCTTC. Protein product: CASSYFSCGGGPYEQFF. The chain is built from TRBV6-7 and TRBJ2-1; 7 bases are shared with TRBD2. TRBV6-7 is sorted into the ORF group, with uncertain function. The trim removed 1 base at V and 8 bases at J, leaving 14 bases unmatched. The CDR3 sequence is 17 residues long.

The chain has TRBV7-3 and TRBJ1-1; D gene ambiguous. The V end lost 0 bases, the J end lost 4 bases, and 12 bases lay between the germline ends. The CDR3 is 15 amino acids. Germline assignment: CDR1 SGHTA and CDR2 FQGTGA. CDR3 DNA: TGTGCCAGCAGCTTAACACGGGCCCAAGTCACTGAAGCTTTCTTT. Translating it yields CASSLTRAQVTEAFF.

This chain uses TRBV2 with TRBJ1-1; D might be TRBD1 (5 bases). The ends were cut back, 6 bases at V and 5 bases at J, with 16 bases in the middle. Per germline, CDR1 SNHLY and CDR2 FYNNEI. The CDR3 runs to 14 residues. CDR3 protein: CASSRSNGGTEAFF. DNA for the CDR3: TGTGCCAGCAGCCGGTCTAATGGGGGAACTGAAGCTTTCTTT.

The chain combines TRBV18 with TRBJ1-1; the D gene is possibly TRBD1 (5 bases). Germline V gene lookup returns CDR1 KGHSH and CDR2 LQKENI. Trimming removed 6 bases at V and 1 base at J, with 15 bases between. The CDR3 is made up of 15 amino acids. The CDR3 is CASSLRSQGNTEAFF. CDR3 DNA sequence: TGTGCCAGCTCCCTGCGATCGCAGGGGAACACTGAAGCTTTCTTT.

This chain uses TRBV30 with TRBJ1-3; TRBD1 might be the D (6 bases). Germline loops: CDR1 GTSNPN, CDR2 SVGIG (reference sequence). Deletions cut 4 bases from V and 8 bases from J, with 21 bases between. The length of the CDR3 is 15 residues. The CDR3 sequence: CAWTGYREFGDTIYF. For the CDR3, the DNA is TGTGCCTGGACCGGATACAGGGAGTTCGGGGACACCATATATTTT.

Concerning this clone: Other nucleotide sequences from this sample produce the same CDR3. This sequence joins TRBV5-4 and TRBJ2-7; 7 bases are a match to TRBD2. The CDR3 length is 13 residues. The germline CDR1 and CDR2 sequences are SGHNT and YYREEE (reference sequence). Trimming cost V 4 bases and J 1 base; bases outside gene matches: 2. CDR3: CASSRDYSYEQYF. The CDR3 nucleotides read TGTGCCAGCAGCCGGGACTATTCCTACGAGCAGTACTTC.

The rearrangement joins TRBV2 to TRBJ1-3; D is unresolved. Per the germline V gene, CDR1 is SNHLY and CDR2 is FYNNEI. Trimming shortened V by 7 bases and J by 2 bases, and 9 bases separated the two germline ends. This CDR3 spans 13 amino acids. The CDR3 sequence is CASTISTGNTIYF. DNA of the CDR3: TGTGCCAGCACTATTTCAACTGGAAACACCATATATTTT. Full variable domain (remainder filled in from reference TRBV2 and TRBJ1-3): EPEVTQTPSHQVTQMGQEVILRCVPISNHLYFYWYRQILGQKVEFLVSFYNNEISEKSEIFDDQFSVERPDGSNFTLKIRSTKLEDSAMYFCASTISTGNTIYFGEGSWLTVV.

The genes are TRBV28 and TRBJ1-2, with D uncertain. The germline V and J ends were trimmed by 8 bases and 4 bases, with 17 bases remaining between them. The CDR3 is 14 residues long. Germline values: CDR1 MDHEN, CDR2 SYDVKM. Here the CDR3 DNA reads TGTGCCAGCCGGAAGTTGGACGGAATCTATGGCTACACCTTC. Translated: CASRKLDGIYGYTF.

The chain carries TRBV15 and TRBJ2-5, with unresolved D. V lost 6 bases, J lost 6 bases, and 11 bases lay in between. This CDR3 has 12 amino acids. Per germline, CDR1 LNHNV and CDR2 YYDKDF (reference sequence). CDR3 region: CATSPRRKTQYF. CDR3 nucleotides: TGTGCCACCAGTCCGAGGAGAAAGACCCAGTACTTC.

The chain couples TRBV7-2 to TRBJ2-3; TRBD2 aligns across 9 bases. Per germline, CDR1 SGHTA and CDR2 FQGNSA. V was clipped by 4 bases and J by 0 bases; unmatched bases: 5. The CDR3 is made up of 16 amino acids. CDR3 protein: CASSSGLARSTDTQYF. DNA for the CDR3: TGTGCCAGCAGCTCAGGACTAGCGCGTAGCACAGATACGCAGTATTTT.

This rearrangement joins TRBV2 to TRBJ2-7; the D call may be TRBD1 or TRBD2 (5 bases each). This CDR3 region has 11 residues. Germline CDR1 and CDR2: SNHLY and FYNNEI. The ends were cut back, 7 bases at V and 13 bases at J, with 17 bases in the middle. For the CDR3, the DNA is TGTGCCAGCACCCCCCTGGGGGTGGGTTACTTC. Protein: CASTPLGVGYF.